This T cell receptor (beta chain) appears in the sequencing data of a study of T cells after posttransplantation cyclophosphamide (dated by TCRdb to the mid-2010s). In terms of the full investigation: Using TRB sequencing, the study followed how the T cell repertoire reconstituted after myeloablative bone marrow transplantation in which posttransplantation cyclophosphamide served as GVHD prophylaxis. Samples from approximately 40 PTCy-treated patients and approximately 15 related bone marrow donors of those patients were subjected to antigen receptor sequencing. Blood from all 35 or so PTCy patients who had 1-year posttransplant specimens underwent TRB sequencing. Up to 3 additional blood samples from 2 to 5.2 years after transplant were also TRB-sequenced in 3 patients, as was pretransplant blood from several patients. Because TRA and TRB clonality were tightly correlated in 9 samples, subsequent TCR analyses were focused on TRB only. Public TRB sequences were compared against a database of over 3,000 sequences linked to responses to pathogens, tumor antigens, self-antigens and alloantigens. The study at large found these results: Across a few dozen patients, TRB clonality was highly associated with recipient CMV seropositivity and CMV reactivation, and diversity in PTCy patients was similar to diversity in CNI/methotrexate controls. At 1-2 months, donor-recipient similarity was low but rose over the first year, and the later blood repertoires were often dominated by donor CD8+ memory clones. The TRB repertoires of T cells infiltrating skin or GI tract showed only limited overlap with the TRB repertoires of T cells in blood.

This clone was counted many times. Its antigen is unknown. No per-base quality is available; no much larger clone lies one base away. V and J lose 5 bases and 6 bases, and a span of 7 bases separates them. From the cysteine up to the phenylalanine, the CDR3 has a length of 11 residues. Left in the record is the CDR3 DNA by itself, 33 bases read in frame from the first base. Via the germline V gene, CDR1 is MDHEN and CDR2 SYDVKM. Genomic DNA was used for TRB sequencing, which was performed with the immunoSEQ assay at survey resolution or with the hsTCRB kit. Per the authors' processing: The immunoSEQ software handled the initial read processing, while the LymphoSeq R package was used for the repertoire analyses. Clonality was computed as 1 minus normalized Shannon entropy, and a Gini coefficient was also calculated for each TRB dataset. Phenotypes of unsorted samples were inferred by mapping TRB sequences from sorted subsets of the recipient or donor onto the same recipient's unsorted samples. The source is immuneACCESS, and TCRdb retained only in-frame sequences with V and J called. Part of the clones is not carried over; for the studies checked, unresolved V genes explain less than half of this, and the remainder is unexplained. D and trimming come from the DNA, and the V and J calls and clone size come from that table. The table gives tens of thousands of clones for this sample, with none occurring only once. 2.2% of the sample lies in the top ten.

Peripheral blood samples were provided by related bone marrow donors on the day of marrow donation. Peripheral blood and bone marrow mononuclear cells were isolated by Ficoll-Hypaque density centrifugation and cryopreserved. The chain links TRBV28 with TRBJ1-1, with a tentative D gene TRBD1 over 5 matching bases. The specimen sequenced was PBMCs. The receptor comes from a middle-aged man in good health, CMV-negative, and a related stem cell transplant donor. This receptor carries the CDR3 CASSGRAEAFF. In nucleotides, the sequence is TGTGCCAGCAGTGGCAGGGCTGAAGCTTTCTTT.